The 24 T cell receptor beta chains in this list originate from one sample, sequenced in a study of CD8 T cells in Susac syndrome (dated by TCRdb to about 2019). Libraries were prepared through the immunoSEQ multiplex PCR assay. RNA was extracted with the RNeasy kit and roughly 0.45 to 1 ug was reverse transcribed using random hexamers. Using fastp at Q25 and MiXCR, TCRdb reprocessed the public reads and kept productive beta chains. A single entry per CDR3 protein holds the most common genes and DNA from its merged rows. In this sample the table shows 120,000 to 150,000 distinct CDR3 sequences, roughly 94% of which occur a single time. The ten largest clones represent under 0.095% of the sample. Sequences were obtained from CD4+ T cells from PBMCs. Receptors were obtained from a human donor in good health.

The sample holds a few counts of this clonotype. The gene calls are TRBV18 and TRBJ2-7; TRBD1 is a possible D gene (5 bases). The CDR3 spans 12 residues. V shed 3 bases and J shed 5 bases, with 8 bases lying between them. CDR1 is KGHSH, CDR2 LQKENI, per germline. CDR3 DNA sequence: TGTGCCAGCTCACCTCAGGGCAACGAGCAGTACTTC. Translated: CASSPQGNEQYF.

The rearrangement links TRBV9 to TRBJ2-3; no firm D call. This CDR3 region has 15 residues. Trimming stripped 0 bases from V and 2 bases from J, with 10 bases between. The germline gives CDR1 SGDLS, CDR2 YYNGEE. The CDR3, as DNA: TGTGCCAGCAGCGTAGTGCCCGAGATCACAGATACGCAGTATTTT. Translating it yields CASSVVPEITDTQYF. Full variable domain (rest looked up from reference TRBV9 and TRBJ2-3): DSGVTQTPKHLITATGQRVTLRCSPRSGDLSVYWYQQSLDQGLQFLIQYYNGEERAKGNILERFSAQQFPDLHSELNLSSLELGDSALYFCASSVVPEITDTQYFGPGTRLTVL.

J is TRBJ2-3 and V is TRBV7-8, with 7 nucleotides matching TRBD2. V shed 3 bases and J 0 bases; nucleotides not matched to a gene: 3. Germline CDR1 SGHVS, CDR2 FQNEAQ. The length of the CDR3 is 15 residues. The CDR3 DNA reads TGTGCCAGCAGCTTTCCGGGACTAAGCACAGATACGCAGTATTTT. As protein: CASSFPGLSTDTQYF.

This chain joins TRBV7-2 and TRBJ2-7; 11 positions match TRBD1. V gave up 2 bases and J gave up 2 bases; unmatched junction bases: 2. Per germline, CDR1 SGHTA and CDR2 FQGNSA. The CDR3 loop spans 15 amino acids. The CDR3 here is CASSLRTGGTYEQYF. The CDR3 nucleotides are TGTGCCAGCAGCTTACGGACAGGGGGCACCTACGAGCAGTACTTC.

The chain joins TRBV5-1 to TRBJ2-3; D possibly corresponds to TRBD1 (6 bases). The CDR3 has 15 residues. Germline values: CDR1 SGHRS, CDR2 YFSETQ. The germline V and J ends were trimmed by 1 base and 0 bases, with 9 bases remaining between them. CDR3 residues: CASSLYRASTDTQYF. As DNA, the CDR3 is TGCGCCAGCAGCTTGTACAGGGCCAGCACAGATACGCAGTATTTT.

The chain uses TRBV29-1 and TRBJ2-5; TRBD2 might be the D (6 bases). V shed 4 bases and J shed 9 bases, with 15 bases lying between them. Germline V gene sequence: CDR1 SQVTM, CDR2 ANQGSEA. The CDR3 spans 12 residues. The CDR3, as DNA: TGCAGCGTTGGGAGGGCCGGGGAGGCCCAGTACTTC. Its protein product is CSVGRAGEAQYF.

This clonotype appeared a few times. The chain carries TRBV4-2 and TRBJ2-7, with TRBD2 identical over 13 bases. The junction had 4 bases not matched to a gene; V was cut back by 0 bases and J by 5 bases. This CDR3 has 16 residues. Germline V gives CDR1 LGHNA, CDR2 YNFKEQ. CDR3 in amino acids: CASSQDRTSGSNEQYF. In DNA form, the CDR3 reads TGTGCCAGCAGCCAAGATCGGACTAGCGGGAGTAACGAGCAGTACTTC.

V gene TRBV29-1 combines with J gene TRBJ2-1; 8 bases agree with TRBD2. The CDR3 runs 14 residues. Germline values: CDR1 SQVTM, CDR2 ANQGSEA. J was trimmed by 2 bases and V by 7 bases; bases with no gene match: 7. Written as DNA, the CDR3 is TGCAGCGCGGGGGGGCTACCCCCCTACAATGAGCAGTTCTTC. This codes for CSAGGLPPYNEQFF.

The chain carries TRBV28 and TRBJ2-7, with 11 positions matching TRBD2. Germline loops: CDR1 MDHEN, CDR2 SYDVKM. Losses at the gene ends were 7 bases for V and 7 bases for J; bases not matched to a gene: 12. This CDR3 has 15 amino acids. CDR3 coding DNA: TGTGCCAGCAAGGGTGGGGGTAGCGGGAGGGAAGAGCAGTACTTC. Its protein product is CASKGGGSGREEQYF. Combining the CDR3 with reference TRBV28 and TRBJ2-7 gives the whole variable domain DVKVTQSSRYLVKRTGEKVFLECVQDMDHENMFWYRQDPGLGLRLIYFSYDVKMKEKGDIPEGYSVSREKKERFSLILESASTNQTSMYLCASKGGGSGREEQYFGPGTRLTVT.

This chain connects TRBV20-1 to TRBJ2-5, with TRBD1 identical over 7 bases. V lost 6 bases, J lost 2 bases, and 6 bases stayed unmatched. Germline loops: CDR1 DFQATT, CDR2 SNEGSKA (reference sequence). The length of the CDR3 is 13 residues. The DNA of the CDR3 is TGCAGTGCCCAAGTGACAGGGCAAGAGACCCAGTACTTC. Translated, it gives CSAQVTGQETQYF.

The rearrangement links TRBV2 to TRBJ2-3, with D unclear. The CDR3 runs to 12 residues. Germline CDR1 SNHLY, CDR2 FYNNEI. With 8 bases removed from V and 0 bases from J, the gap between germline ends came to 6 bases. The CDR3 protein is CASDGSTDTQYF. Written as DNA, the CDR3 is TGTGCCAGCGACGGGAGCACAGATACGCAGTATTTT. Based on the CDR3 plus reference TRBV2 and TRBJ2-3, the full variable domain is EPEVTQTPSHQVTQMGQEVILRCVPISNHLYFYWYRQILGQKVEFLVSFYNNEISEKSEIFDDQFSVERPDGSNFTLKIRSTKLEDSAMYFCASDGSTDTQYFGPGTRLTVL.

CDR3 amino acids: CATSRDPGVMETQYF. The CDR3 DNA is TGTGCCACCAGCAGAGATCCAGGGGTGATGGAGACCCAGTACTTC. The chain uses TRBV15 and TRBJ2-5; D is possibly TRBD1 (6 bases). This CDR3 region has 15 residues. From germline, CDR1 is LNHNV and CDR2 YYDKDF (reference sequence). Trimming removed 0 bases from V and 5 bases from J, with 13 bases in between.

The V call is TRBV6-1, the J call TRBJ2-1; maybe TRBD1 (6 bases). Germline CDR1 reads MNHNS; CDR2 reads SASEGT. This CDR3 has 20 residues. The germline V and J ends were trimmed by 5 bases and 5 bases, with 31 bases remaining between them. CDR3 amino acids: CASSTPGVVAGNPSNNEQFF. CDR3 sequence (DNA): TGTGCCAGCAGTACCCCAGGGGTTGTCGCGGGCAATCCCTCAAACAATGAGCAGTTCTTC.

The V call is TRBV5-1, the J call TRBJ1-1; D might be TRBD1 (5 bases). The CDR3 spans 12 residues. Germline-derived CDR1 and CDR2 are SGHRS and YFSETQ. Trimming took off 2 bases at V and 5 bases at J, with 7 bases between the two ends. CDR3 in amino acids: CASSFGGTEAFF. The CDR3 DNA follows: TGCGCCAGCAGCTTCGGGGGTACTGAAGCTTTCTTT.

CDR3 loop: CASSPTSYEQYF. The CDR3 DNA reads TGTGCCAGCAGCCCTACTAGTTACGAGCAGTACTTC. The genes are TRBV7-2 and TRBJ2-7; weak D call: TRBD2 (5 bases). CDR1 and CDR2 (germline): SGHTA, FQGNSA. The CDR3 runs 12 residues. V gave up 5 bases and J gave up 4 bases, with 9 bases separating them. The full variable domain, its missing parts supplied by reference TRBV7-2 and TRBJ2-7, is GAGVSQSPSNKVTEKGKDVELRCDPISGHTALYWYRQSLGQGLEFLIYFQGNSAPDKSGLPSDRFSAERTGGSVSTLTIQRTQQEDSAVYLCASSPTSYEQYFGPGTRLTVT.

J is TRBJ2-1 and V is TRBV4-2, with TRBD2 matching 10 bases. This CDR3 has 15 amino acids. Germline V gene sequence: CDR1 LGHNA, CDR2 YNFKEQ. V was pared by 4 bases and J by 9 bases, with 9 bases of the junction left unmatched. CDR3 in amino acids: CASSLGTSDLPEQFF. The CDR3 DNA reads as TGTGCCAGCAGCCTCGGGACTAGCGACCTCCCTGAGCAGTTCTTC.

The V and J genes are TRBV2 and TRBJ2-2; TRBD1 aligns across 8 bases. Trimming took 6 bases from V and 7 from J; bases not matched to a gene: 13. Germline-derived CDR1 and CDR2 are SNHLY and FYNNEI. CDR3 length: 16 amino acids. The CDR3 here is CASRVRTGQGNGELFF. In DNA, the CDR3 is TGTGCCAGCAGGGTCCGAACCGGACAGGGCAACGGGGAGCTGTTTTTT.

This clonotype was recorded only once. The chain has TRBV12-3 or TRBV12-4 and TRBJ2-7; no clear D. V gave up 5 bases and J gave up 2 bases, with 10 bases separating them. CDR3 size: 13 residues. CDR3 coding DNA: TGTGCCAGCAGTCACGGATCAACCTACGAGCAGTACTTC. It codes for CASSHGSTYEQYF.

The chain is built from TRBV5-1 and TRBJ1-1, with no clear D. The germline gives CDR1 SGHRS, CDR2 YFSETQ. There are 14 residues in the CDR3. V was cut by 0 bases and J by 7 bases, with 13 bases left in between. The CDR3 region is CASSLERVEVEAFF. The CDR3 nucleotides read TGCGCCAGCAGCTTGGAGAGGGTCGAGGTTGAAGCTTTCTTT.

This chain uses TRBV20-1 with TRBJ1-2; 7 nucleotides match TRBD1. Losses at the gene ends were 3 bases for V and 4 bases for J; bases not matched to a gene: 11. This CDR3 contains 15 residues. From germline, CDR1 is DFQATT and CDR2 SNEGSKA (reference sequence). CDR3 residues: CSASRGQPWPYGYTF. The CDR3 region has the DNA TGCAGTGCTAGCCGGGGACAGCCTTGGCCCTATGGCTACACCTTC.

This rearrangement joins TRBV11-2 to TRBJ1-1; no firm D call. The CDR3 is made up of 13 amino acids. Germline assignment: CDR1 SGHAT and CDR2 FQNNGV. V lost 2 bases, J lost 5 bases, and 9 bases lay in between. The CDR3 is CASSLFLGTEAFF. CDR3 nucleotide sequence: TGTGCCAGCAGCTTATTTTTGGGAACTGAAGCTTTCTTT.

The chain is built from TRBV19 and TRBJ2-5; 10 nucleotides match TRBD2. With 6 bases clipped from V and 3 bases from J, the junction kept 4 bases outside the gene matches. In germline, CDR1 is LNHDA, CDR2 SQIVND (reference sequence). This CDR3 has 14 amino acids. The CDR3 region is CASRGLATKETQYF. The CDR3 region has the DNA TGTGCCAGTAGGGGACTAGCGACCAAAGAGACCCAGTACTTC.

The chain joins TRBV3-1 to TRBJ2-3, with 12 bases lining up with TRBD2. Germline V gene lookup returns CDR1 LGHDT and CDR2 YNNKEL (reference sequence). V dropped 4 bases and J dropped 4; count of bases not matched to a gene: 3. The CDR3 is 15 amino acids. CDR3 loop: CASSLGLAGSDTQYF. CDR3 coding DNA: TGTGCCAGCAGCCTCGGACTAGCGGGATCAGATACGCAGTATTTT.

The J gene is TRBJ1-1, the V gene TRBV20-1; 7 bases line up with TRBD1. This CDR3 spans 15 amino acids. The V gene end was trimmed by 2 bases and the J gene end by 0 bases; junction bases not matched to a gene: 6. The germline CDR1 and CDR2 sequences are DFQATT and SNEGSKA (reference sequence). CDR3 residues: CSARQGDLVNTEAFF. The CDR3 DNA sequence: TGCAGTGCTAGACAGGGGGATCTCGTGAACACTGAAGCTTTCTTT.